A selection of T cell receptor beta chains follows, all from one sample in a study of CD8+CD57+ T cells in acquired aplastic anemia. TCRdb re-analysed the reads in MiXCR, keeping a single row per CDR3 protein. The sample has approximately 380,000 distinct CDR3 sequences; 65% to 80% are singletons. Sequencing was carried out using sorted CD4+, CD8+, or CD8+CD57+ T cells (not recorded which) from PBMCs. The receptors originated from a human donor in good health, serving as a control. CDR3s include the opening cysteine and the closing phenylalanine or tryptophan. Fields, in order: D gene, V gene, CDR3 length, J gene, clone size, CDR3 protein, CDR3 DNA. The D gene is left open where the match is weak. Clone size, where shown, is once, few, many, or a class for clones that have expanded.

>-|TRBV7-2|14|TRBJ1-1|-
CASSAASQKTEAFF
TGTGCCAGCAGCGCAGCATCGCAGAAGACTGAAGCTTTCTTT
>-|TRBV2|12|TRBJ2-7|-
CASSVESPEQYF
TGTGCCAGCAGTGTGGAGAGTCCCGAGCAGTACTTC
>-|TRBV25-1|14|TRBJ2-3|once
CASSEGPYSEKQYF
TGTGCCAGCAGTGAGGGACCTTACTCAGAAAAGCAGTATTTT
>-|TRBV6-1|11|TRBJ1-5|-
CASSDGWPQHF
TGTGCCAGCAGTGACGGATGGCCCCAGCATTTT
>-|TRBV20-1|15|TRBJ2-1|-
CSASTHSGGYNEQFF
TGCAGTGCTAGTACGCATAGCGGCGGCTACAATGAGCAGTTCTTC
>TRBD1|TRBV27|15|TRBJ1-6|-
CASSLRDRGYTPLHF
TGTGCCAGCAGTTTAAGGGACAGGGGGTATACACCCCTCCACTTT
>TRBD1|TRBV2|13|TRBJ1-2|-
CASSLDRASPHHF
TGTGCCAGCAGCCTGGACAGGGCCTCACCCCACCACTTC
>-|TRBV7-2|15|TRBJ1-4|many
CASRADGGPNEKLFF
TGTGCCAGCAGGGCAGATGGGGGGCCTAATGAAAAACTGTTTTTT
>-|TRBV20-1|14|TRBJ1-2|-
CSARGTCGYNGYTF
TGCAGTGCTAGGGGGACCTGTGGTTACAATGGCTACACCTTC
>-|TRBV20-1|11|TRBJ1-4|many
CSAPRSEKLFF
TGCAGTGCTCCCCGTAGTGAAAAACTGTTTTTT
>-|TRBV5-1|14|TRBJ2-7|-
CASSPPRGSSEQYF
TGCGCCAGCAGCCCACCAAGGGGCTCGTCCGAGCAGTACTTC
>-|TRBV7-2|15|TRBJ2-2|many
CASSPIRGQTGELFF
TGTGCCAGCAGCCCTATCAGGGGTCAGACCGGGGAGCTGTTTTTT
>TRBD1|TRBV12-3/TRBV12-4|17|TRBJ2-3|-
CATSGTLGTGEADTQYF
TGTGCCACCAGTGGTACCTTAGGGACAGGGGAGGCAGATACGCAGTATTTT
>-|TRBV7-9|14|TRBJ1-1|-
CASSEQGGSTEAFF
TGCGCCAGCAGCGAACAGGGTGGGAGCACTGAAGCTTTCTTT
>-|TRBV7-2|15|TRBJ1-3|-
CASSVLTLPRNNTYF
TGTGCCAGCAGCGTACTCACACTTCCACGAAACAACACCTATTTT
>-|TRBV5-6|15|TRBJ2-2|-
CASSLGDPNTGELFF
TGTGCCAGCAGCTTAGGGGATCCGAACACCGGGGAGCTGTTTTTT
>-|TRBV20-1|11|TRBJ1-1|-
CSASTTTEAFF
TGCAGTGCTAGTACGACAACCGAAGCTTTCTTT
>TRBD1|TRBV7-8|14|TRBJ2-5|-
CASSTRDRGETQYF
TGCGCCAGCAGCACCCGGGACAGGGGTGAGACCCAGTACTTC
>-|TRBV20-1|15|TRBJ1-6|-
CSARPPRVGNSPLHF
TGCAGTGCTAGACCCCCCAGGGTTGGGAATTCACCCCTCCACTTT
>TRBD2|TRBV12-3/TRBV12-4|17|TRBJ2-1|many
CASSRPLAGGPGNEQFF
TGTGCCAGCAGCCGACCTCTAGCGGGGGGGCCAGGGAATGAGCAGTTCTTC
>TRBD1|TRBV7-8|13|TRBJ1-5|few
CASSTGGRQPQHF
TGTGCCAGCTCCACAGGGGGCCGTCAGCCCCAGCATTTT
>TRBD1|TRBV7-2|15|TRBJ2-5|-
CASSFTQGAEETQYF
TGTGCCAGCAGCTTCACACAGGGGGCTGAAGAGACCCAGTACTTC
>-|TRBV6-2/TRBV6-3|15|TRBJ1-6|many
CASSYSGEYNSPLHF
TGTGCCAGCAGTTACTCGGGAGAGTATAATTCACCCCTCCACTTT
>-|TRBV7-2|15|TRBJ1-2|-
CASSFGSYGQYFGTF
-
>TRBD1|TRBV5-5|17|TRBJ2-2|-
CASSSSHRGRYTGELFF
TGTGCCAGCAGCTCTTCCCACAGGGGGCGGTACACCGGGGAGCTGTTTTTT
>TRBD2|TRBV6-2/TRBV6-3|17|TRBJ2-1|-
CASSYSGLAGGYNEQFF
TGTGCCAGCAGTTACTCGGGACTAGCGGGGGGGTACAATGAGCAGTTCTTC
>TRBD2|TRBV7-2|15|TRBJ2-3|many
CASSLSGTYTDAQYF
TGTGCCAGCAGCTTGAGCGGGACCTACACAGATGCGCAGTATTTT
>-|TRBV7-9|12|TRBJ2-3|-
CASRERAGGQYF
TGTGCCAGCAGGGAACGAGCGGGTGGGCAGTATTTT
>TRBD1|TRBV7-8|16|TRBJ1-3|-
CASTLGDTGASKKIYF
TGTGCCAGTACCTTAGGGGATACAGGGGCTTCAAAGAAGATATATTTT
>-|TRBV10-3|11|TRBJ1-2|-
CAISRGQGYTF
TGTGCCATCAGTCGGGGGCAGGGCTACACCTTC
>-|TRBV24-1|8|TRBJ1-5|-
CATSDARF
TGTGCCACCAGTGATGCCCGTTTC
>-|TRBV7-2|15|TRBJ1-2|-
CASSFTGRMDYGYTF
TGTGCCAGCAGCTTTACAGGGAGGATGGACTATGGCTACACCTTC
>-|TRBV2|13|TRBJ1-6|-
CASSGGDNYDLYF
TGTGCCAGCAGCGGCGGGGACAATTACGACCTGTACTTC
>-|TRBV6-2/TRBV6-3|14|TRBJ2-3|-
CASSGLLSTDTQYF
TGTGCCAGCAGTGGACTGCTCTCCACAGATACGCAGTATTTT
>TRBD2|TRBV9|16|TRBJ2-1|many
CASSLPAAGAYNEQFF
TGTGCCAGCAGCCTGCCAGCAGCGGGGGCCTACAATGAGCAGTTCTTC